Below, 30 T cell receptor beta chains from the same sample are listed, as sequenced in a study of T-cell memory formation after mild COVID-19. Via MiXCR, TCRdb re-called the 5' RACE reads, giving one row per CDR3 protein. Found here are about 290,000 distinct CDR3 sequences, approximately 15% of them singletons; the top ten hold around a fifth. Sequenced material: PBMCs or a T cell subset sorted from them (not recorded which). These receptors originate from a young man who had mild COVID-19 (a few samples of this study predate the infection). Cell type and time point are not known.

This chain joins TRBV5-1 and TRBJ1-2; TRBD1 matches 9 bases. The CDR3 runs to 17 residues. The junction had 6 bases not matched to a gene; V was cut back by 0 bases and J by 0 bases. Germline CDR1 is SGHRS and CDR2 is YFSETQ. The CDR3 nucleotides are TGCGCCAGCAGCTTGGAGGACAGGGGCATAGCTAACTATGGCTACACCTTC. It yields the protein CASSLEDRGIANYGYTF.

This chain links TRBV12-3 or TRBV12-4 with TRBJ1-2; 7 bases line up with TRBD1. V lost 6 bases, J lost 2 bases, and 18 bases stayed unmatched. The CDR3 spans 18 residues. Here the CDR3 reads CASSPYVGGQGRNYGYTF. The CDR3 bases are TGTGCCAGCAGCCCTTATGTAGGGGGCCAGGGTCGGAACTATGGCTACACCTTC.

This clonotype came up once. The chain is built from TRBV4-1 and TRBJ2-2; tentative D call: TRBD2 (5 bases). The germline V gene encodes CDR1 MGHRA and CDR2 YSYEKL. The germline V and J ends were trimmed by 3 bases and 4 bases, with 12 bases remaining between them. The CDR3 is 15 residues long. Here the CDR3 DNA reads TGCGCCAGCAGCCAGAGGGAAGACACCACCGGGGAGCTGTTTTTT. Translating it yields CASSQREDTTGELFF.

This rearrangement joins TRBV9 to TRBJ1-3, with D hard to call. V was trimmed by 1 base and J by 4 bases, leaving 3 bases between them. CDR1 is SGDLS and CDR2 is YYNGEE in the germline V gene. This CDR3 comprises 12 residues. CDR3 in amino acids: CASSVSGNTIYF. The CDR3 nucleotides read TGTGCCAGCAGCGTATCCGGAAACACCATATATTTT.

J is TRBJ2-2 and V is TRBV2, with a possible D match to TRBD1 (6 bases). The CDR3 has 15 amino acids. Germline V lookup: CDR1 SNHLY, CDR2 FYNNEI. The germline V and J ends were trimmed by 5 bases and 0 bases, with 10 bases remaining between them. CDR3 sequence: CASSRTAANTGELFF. In nucleotides, the CDR3 is TGTGCCAGCAGTAGGACAGCAGCGAACACCGGGGAGCTGTTTTTT.

This clonotype was observed a handful of times. The chain couples TRBV20-1 to TRBJ1-1; weak D call: TRBD1 (6 bases). Trimming removed 0 bases from V and 4 bases from J, with 12 bases in between. CDR1 is DFQATT and CDR2 is SNEGSKA in the germline V gene (reference sequence). This CDR3 comprises 14 residues. CDR3 DNA: TGCAGTGCTAGAGACCCCAGACAGGCCACTGAAGCTTTCTTT. It specifies CSARDPRQATEAFF.

This clonotype was counted at least ten times. The V and J genes are TRBV5-1 and TRBJ2-3; D not certain. The CDR3 covers 12 residues. CDR1 is SGHRS and CDR2 is YFSETQ in the germline V gene. The V end lost 1 base, the J end lost 4 bases, and 4 bases lay between the germline ends. DNA of the CDR3: TGCGCCAGCAGCTTGTGGTCAGATACGCAGTATTTT. As protein: CASSLWSDTQYF.

This sequence joins TRBV11-1 and TRBJ1-2; 7 bases agree with TRBD1. After removal of 5 bases from V and 8 bases from J, the junction contained 14 bases not matched to a gene. Germline CDR1 reads SGHAT; CDR2 reads FQDESV (reference sequence). The CDR3 totals 15 residues. The CDR3 protein is CASSRPGQMSGGYTF. The CDR3 region has the DNA TGTGCCAGCAGCCGGCCGGGACAGATGAGTGGGGGCTACACCTTC.

This clonotype turned up a few times. The rearrangement joins TRBV20-1 to TRBJ2-3, with 7 bases matching TRBD2. The CDR3 covers 15 residues. The germline V gene encodes CDR1 DFQATT and CDR2 SNEGSKA (reference sequence). V gave up 7 bases and J gave up 7 bases; unmatched junction bases: 17. This chain's CDR3 is CSGTSSGDDLNTQYF. CDR3 coding DNA: TGCAGTGGGACCTCAAGCGGGGATGACCTGAATACGCAGTATTTT.

This clonotype was seen ten or more times. The chain couples TRBV20-1 to TRBJ1-2, with TRBD1 as a possible D gene (5 bases). Germline CDR1 is DFQATT and CDR2 is SNEGSKA (reference sequence). The CDR3 totals 15 residues. Trimming removed 0 bases from V and 5 bases from J, with 16 bases in between. The CDR3 here is CSARDLHTDRYGYTF. The CDR3 bases are TGCAGTGCTAGAGATCTACATACCGACAGATATGGCTACACCTTC.

The V and J genes are TRBV18 and TRBJ1-1, with D tentatively TRBD1 (6 bases). Per the germline V gene, CDR1 is KGHSH and CDR2 is LQKENI. V dropped 4 bases and J dropped 3 bases, with 12 bases sitting between them. The CDR3 sequence is 14 residues long. This chain's CDR3 is CASSQTNRDTEAFF. CDR3 DNA: TGTGCCAGCTCACAGACGAACAGGGACACTGAAGCTTTCTTT.

The rearrangement joins TRBV15 to TRBJ2-3; 10 bases are shared with TRBD2. Germline V gene sequence: CDR1 LNHNV, CDR2 YYDKDF (reference sequence). The CDR3 runs to 16 residues. Unmatched junction bases numbered 6, after V lost 3 bases and J lost 3 bases. The CDR3: CATSRLAGVSTDTQYF. The CDR3 DNA reads as TGTGCCACCAGCAGGCTAGCGGGGGTGTCGACAGATACGCAGTATTTT.

This clonotype was recorded a few times. The J gene is TRBJ1-1, the V gene TRBV6-5; perhaps TRBD1 as D (5 bases). CDR1 MNHEY and CDR2 SVGAGI come from the germline V gene. This CDR3 region has 13 residues. Trimming left V 0 bases short and J 11 bases short, with 13 bases between. The CDR3 protein is CASSYSAGRSAFF. CDR3 nucleotide sequence: TGTGCCAGCAGTTACTCGGCGGGGCGATCGGCTTTCTTT.

Only a few counts were recorded for this clonotype. The chain links TRBV18 to TRBJ1-1; D is unclear. CDR1 is KGHSH and CDR2 is LQKENI in the germline V gene. The CDR3 loop spans 13 amino acids. V was pared by 1 base and J by 8 bases, with 11 bases between. CDR3 in amino acids: CASSPHPQSEAFF. CDR3 nucleotides: TGTGCCAGCTCACCACATCCCCAATCGGAAGCTTTCTTT.

This clonotype was picked up a small number of times. Here the CDR3 omits its conserved ending phenylalanine or tryptophan, so a read error is the likely source. The DNA is left out, because the CDR3 cannot be placed on it with certainty; the CDR3 is given as TCRdb lists it. The chain joins TRBV9 to TRBJ2-5; the D segment call TRBD2 is taken from the table without a DNA check. Germline V gene data show CDR1 as SGDLS and CDR2 as YYNGEE. The CDR3 contains 11 residues when both ends are counted. The CDR3 region is CASSTRVASFL.

To note about this clonotype: Since no conserved phenylalanine or tryptophan closes the CDR3, a read error is the likely cause. The chain combines TRBV20-1 with TRBJ1-1, with unresolved D. The V gene's germline CDR1 is DFQATT and CDR2 SNEGSKA (reference sequence). The CDR3 sequence is 14 residues long. V was trimmed by 0 bases and J by 0 bases, leaving 8 bases between them. CDR3 in amino acids: CSARDRVLNTEAFS. CDR3 bases: TGCAGTGCTAGAGATCGGGTACTGAACACTGAAGCTTTCTCT.

This clonotype was detected a few times. The chain couples TRBV5-7 to TRBJ1-1; possible D gene TRBD1, 5 bases. TRBV5-7 is annotated as an ORF whose role is uncertain. The CDR3 has 17 residues. V was pared by 0 bases and J by 0 bases, with 15 bases between. The CDR3 loop reads CASSLVTGHPLNTEAFF. CDR3 bases: TGTGCCAGCAGCTTGGTAACCGGACATCCGTTGAACACTGAAGCTTTCTTT.

The gene calls are TRBV7-2 and TRBJ1-2, with D maybe TRBD1 (5 bases). CDR3 size: 13 residues. The germline V gene has CDR1 SGHTA and CDR2 FQGNSA. With 2 bases removed from V and 5 bases from J, the gap between germline ends came to 9 bases. CDR3 in amino acids: CASSLWDSYGYTF. Written as DNA, the CDR3 is TGTGCCAGCAGCTTATGGGACTCTTATGGCTACACCTTC.

J is TRBJ2-7 and V is TRBV4-1, with a tentative D call TRBD1 (5 bases). The V end lost 0 bases, the J end lost 3 bases, and 15 bases lay between the germline ends. The CDR3 has 16 residues. In germline, CDR1 is MGHRA, CDR2 YSYEKL. CDR3 amino acids: CASSQETEVPDYEQYF. In DNA form, the CDR3 reads TGCGCCAGCAGCCAAGAGACAGAGGTTCCGGACTACGAGCAGTACTTC.

The chain links TRBV9 to TRBJ2-1; no clear D gene. The CDR3 has 11 residues. Per the germline V gene, CDR1 is SGDLS and CDR2 is YYNGEE. Trimming pared 3 bases from V and 7 bases from J, leaving 5 bases between. CDR3 amino acids: CASSAGNEQFF. The CDR3 coding sequence is TGTGCCAGCAGCGCGGGTAATGAGCAGTTCTTC.

The V call is TRBV20-1, the J call TRBJ2-7; no clear D gene. Germline assignment: CDR1 DFQATT and CDR2 SNEGSKA (reference sequence). The V gene lost 3 bases and the J gene lost 5 bases, with 5 bases spanning the gap. CDR3 length equals 10 residues. CDR3 DNA: TGCAGTGCTAGGTATGACGAGCAGTACTTC. Translating gives CSARYDEQYF.

This clonotype was counted between two and nine times. The chain couples TRBV28 to TRBJ1-3, with TRBD1 matching over 7 bases. This CDR3 has 17 amino acids. CDR1 and CDR2 (germline): MDHEN, SYDVKM. Losses at the gene ends were 5 bases for V and 0 bases for J; bases not matched to a gene: 10. The DNA of the CDR3 is TGTGCCAGCAGTCGTATCGGGGACAGCTTCTCTGGAAACACCATATATTTT. Residues: CASSRIGDSFSGNTIYF.

The rearrangement links TRBV7-6 to TRBJ2-1; 9 nucleotides align to TRBD2. This CDR3 comprises 18 residues. After removal of 0 bases from V and 0 bases from J, the junction contained 6 bases not matched to a gene. CDR1 is SGHVS and CDR2 is FNYEAQ in the germline V gene. The CDR3 loop is CASSLAPSGVSSYNEQFF. In DNA form, the CDR3 reads TGTGCCAGCAGCTTAGCGCCTAGCGGGGTGAGCTCCTACAATGAGCAGTTCTTC.

The table lists this clonotype with a few counts. The rearrangement links TRBV6-2 or TRBV6-3 to TRBJ1-6; D might be TRBD1 (5 bases). The CDR3 consists of 17 residues. Germline V gene sequence: CDR1 MNHEY, CDR2 SVGEGT. V dropped 2 bases and J dropped 7 bases, with 18 bases sitting between them. CDR3 sequence (DNA): TGTGCCAGCAGTTACATGAGGGACGGTCTTTGGAATTCACCCCTCCACTTT. It yields the protein CASSYMRDGLWNSPLHF.

This clonotype was found a few times. The chain joins TRBV12-3 or TRBV12-4 to TRBJ2-1; the D gene could be TRBD1 or TRBD2 (5 bases each). V was cut by 0 bases and J by 9 bases, with 12 bases left in between. There are 14 residues in the CDR3. The CDR3 reads CASSLAGPRGEQFF. Here the CDR3 DNA reads TGTGCCAGCAGTTTAGCGGGGCCGAGGGGTGAGCAGTTCTTC.

This clonotype appeared a few times. The chain uses TRBV7-9 and TRBJ1-5; 7 bases are a match to TRBD1. The CDR3 is 13 amino acids. With 5 bases clipped from V and 8 bases from J, the junction kept 6 bases outside the gene matches. Germline values: CDR1 SEHNR, CDR2 FQNEAQ (reference sequence). CDR3 coding DNA: TGTGCCAGCAGCGAAAGGGGGCTGGAGCCCCAGCATTTT. This codes for CASSERGLEPQHF.

This clonotype was observed a handful of times. The J gene is TRBJ2-3, the V gene TRBV4-1; D unresolved. Germline CDR1 reads MGHRA; CDR2 reads YSYEKL. CDR3 size: 13 residues. V lost 2 bases and J lost 4, with 7 bases in between. The CDR3 DNA is TGCGCCAGCAGCCAACAATCTTCAGATACGCAGTATTTT. It encodes CASSQQSSDTQYF.

In this sample, this clonotype turned up once. This rearrangement joins TRBV5-1 to TRBJ2-2; TRBD2 matches at 8 bases. CDR1 and CDR2 (germline): SGHRS, YFSETQ. With V trimmed by 3 bases and J by 4 bases, 5 bases remained unmatched. This CDR3 contains 15 residues. The CDR3 loop reads CASSSSAGVTGELFF. DNA of the CDR3: TGCGCCAGCAGCTCCTCAGCGGGGGTCACCGGGGAGCTGTTTTTT.

This clonotype was found many times. The chain recombines TRBV5-4 with TRBJ2-5, with D perhaps TRBD2 (5 bases). Trimming removed 1 base at V and 5 bases at J, with 15 bases between. The germline gives CDR1 SGHNT, CDR2 YYREEE (reference sequence). There are 15 residues in the CDR3. The CDR3 DNA sequence: TGTGCCAGCAGCTTGTCTGGGCAGCCGGGGGAGACCCAGTACTTC. It is translated as CASSLSGQPGETQYF.

The chain has TRBV7-9 and TRBJ2-5, with unresolved D. The germline V and J ends were trimmed by 2 bases and 4 bases, with 5 bases remaining between them. Germline assignment: CDR1 SEHNR and CDR2 FQNEAQ (reference sequence). CDR3 length: 12 residues. The DNA for the CDR3 is TGTGCCAGCAGCTTAAATCTAGAGACCCAGTACTTC. Residues: CASSLNLETQYF.